The rows below give T cell receptor beta chains drawn from one sample of a study of response to subunit inactivated influenza vaccine. TCRdb reanalysed the RT-PCR reads using MiXCR and keeps one entry per CDR3 protein. The sample records 200,000 to 250,000 distinct CDR3 sequences, approximately 12% being singletons. Sequencing was performed on non-naive T cells sorted from PBMCs, taken approximately 15 days before vaccination. These receptors all stem from a man aged 45 to 65 who received an inactivated influenza vaccine. CDR3s include the opening cysteine and the closing phenylalanine or tryptophan. Each record gives: clone size, J gene, D gene, V gene, CDR3 DNA, CDR3 protein. The D gene is left open where the match is weak. The size entry is marked missing in some rows and otherwise reads once, few, many or a size class.

NA | TRBJ1-2 | TRBD1 | TRBV6-6 | TGTGCCAGCAGTACGACAGGGGATCGCGGTGGCTACACCTTC | CASSTTGDRGGYTF
NA | TRBJ2-1 | NA | TRBV20-1 | TGCAGTGCTAGACAAAACGGGCGAGCGGAGCAGTTCTTC | CSARQNGRAEQFF
many | TRBJ1-1 | TRBD1 | TRBV7-9 | TGTGCCAGCTCCCAACAGGGGGCGAGGACTGAAGCTTTCTTT | CASSQQGARTEAFF
many | TRBJ1-5 | TRBD1 | TRBV7-2 | TGTGCCAGCAGCTCACAGGGGCGAAGCAATCAGCCCCAGCATTTT | CASSSQGRSNQPQHF
NA | TRBJ2-7 | NA | TRBV4-1 | TGCGCCAGCAGCCAAGAACCTGGCAGCCTCGGGGCCTACGAGCAGTACTTC | CASSQEPGSLGAYEQYF
many | TRBJ1-3 | TRBD1 | TRBV6-1 | TGTGCCAGCACCGCAGACAGGGTCTCCGGAAACACCATATATTTT | CASTADRVSGNTIYF
many | TRBJ1-6 | NA | TRBV6-2/TRBV6-3 | TGTGCCAGCAGTTGGATTGACTATAATTCACCCCTCCACTTT | CASSWIDYNSPLHF
NA | TRBJ2-6 | NA | TRBV20-1 | TGCAGTGCAGACGGACAGTTCTCCTCTGGGGCCAACGTCCTGACTTTC | CSADGQFSSGANVLTF
NA | TRBJ1-1 | TRBD1 | TRBV6-2/TRBV6-3 | TGTGCCAGCAGTTTACTCGGGACAGACAACACTGAAGCTTTCTTT | CASSLLGTDNTEAFF
few | TRBJ2-5 | NA | TRBV6-2/TRBV6-3 | TGTGCCAGCAGTTACAAGGTTACAGGAGCCGACCGGGAGACCCAGTACTTC | CASSYKVTGADRETQYF
NA | TRBJ2-7 | NA | TRBV12-3/TRBV12-4 | TGTGCCAGCAGTTTCTTACAGGCTTTCAGCGAGCAGTACTTC | CASSFLQAFSEQYF
NA | TRBJ1-1 | TRBD1 | TRBV19 | TGTGCCAGTGCACAGGGGGAGAACACTGAAGCTTTCTTT | CASAQGENTEAFF
NA | TRBJ2-7 | TRBD2 | TRBV6-5 | TGTGCCAGCAGTTACTCAGCCGGGACTAGCGGGACCTACGAGCAGTACTTC | CASSYSAGTSGTYEQYF
few | TRBJ1-1 | NA | TRBV7-2 | TGTGCCAGCAGCTTAGAACCGTTGAGCACTGAAGCTTTCTTT | CASSLEPLSTEAFF
few | TRBJ2-5 | NA | TRBV2 | TGTGCCAGCACTGGGACTGGGGAGACCCAGTACTTC | CASTGTGETQYF
few | TRBJ2-5 | NA | TRBV15 | TGTGCCACCAGCTGGGGGCTAGCGGAGACCCAGTACTTC | CATSWGLAETQYF
few | TRBJ2-7 | TRBD2 | TRBV20-1 | TGCAGTGCCCGAGCGGGGGGCACTTCGGTTGGGCTTTACTACGAGCAGTACTTC | CSARAGGTSVGLYYEQYF
NA | TRBJ2-7 | NA | TRBV28 | TGTGCCAGCAGTTTTCCTGTCTCCTACGAGCAGTACTTC | CASSFPVSYEQYF
NA | TRBJ1-2 | NA | TRBV12-3/TRBV12-4 | TGTGCCAGCAGGATGACAGCTAACTATGGCTACACCTTC | CASRMTANYGYTF
NA | TRBJ2-2 | TRBD2 | TRBV4-2 | TGTGCCAGCAGCCAAGGGACTAGCGGAACCGGGGAGCTGTTTTTT | CASSQGTSGTGELFF
NA | TRBJ1-2 | NA | TRBV12-3/TRBV12-4 | TGTGCCAGCAGTATAACAGGGTTTGGCTACACCTTC | CASSITGFGYTF
many | TRBJ2-1 | NA | TRBV6-5 | TGTGCCAGCAGTTACTCTTATACCGACGCCCTCTATGAGCAGTTCTTC | CASSYSYTDALYEQFF
NA | TRBJ2-6 | NA | TRBV9 | TGTGCCAGCAGCGTAGACACAGGAGCTGGGGCCAACGTCCTGACTTTC | CASSVDTGAGANVLTF
NA | TRBJ1-1 | TRBD1 | TRBV20-1 | TGCAGTGCTAGAGAACAGGGGTGGGGCACTGAAGCTTTCTTT | CSAREQGWGTEAFF
NA | TRBJ1-4 | NA | TRBV29-1 | TGCAGCGTACAAGGACGGGGGGATGAAAAACTGTTTTTT | CSVQGRGDEKLFF
NA | TRBJ2-1 | TRBD2 | TRBV3-1 | TGTGCCAGCAGCCACGGACTAGCGCCCAACAATGAGCAGTTCTTC | CASSHGLAPNNEQFF
few | TRBJ1-5 | NA | TRBV4-3 | TGCGCCAGCAGCCAAGGGACAGCTAGCAATCAGCCCCAGCATTTT | CASSQGTASNQPQHF
NA | TRBJ1-4 | TRBD1 | TRBV12-3/TRBV12-4 | TGTGCCAGCAGTTTAGCGGACAGGGGGCGACAACTGTTTTTT | CASSLADRGRQLFF
few | TRBJ2-7 | TRBD1 | TRBV18 | TGTGCCAGCTCAACCGGGACAGGATTCTCCTACGAGCAGTACTTC | CASSTGTGFSYEQYF
NA | TRBJ2-7 | TRBD2 | TRBV12-3/TRBV12-4 | TGTGCCAGCAGCCGTGGGACTAGCGGGCCGCTACGCCAGCAGTACTTC | CASSRGTSGPLRQQYF
NA | TRBJ2-7 | NA | TRBV28 | TGTGCCAGCAGTTTAAGGCAGGGTAGACGCTACGAGCAGTACTTC | CASSLRQGRRYEQYF
few | TRBJ1-1 | NA | TRBV2 | TGTGCCAGCAGTGGCGGGAGGTCCACTGAAGCTTTCTTT | CASSGGRSTEAFF
many | TRBJ2-4 | NA | TRBV12-3/TRBV12-4 | TGTGCCAGCAGTTTCATGGGGGGGCTAGCGAAAGCCAAAAACATTCAGTACTTC | CASSFMGGLAKAKNIQYF
few | TRBJ2-3 | NA | TRBV10-3 | TGTGCCATCAGTGAAAAGGGTACGTGGGACACAGATACGCAGTATTTT | CAISEKGTWDTDTQYF
many | TRBJ2-7 | NA | TRBV11-2 | TGTGCCAGCAGCTTAGATGGTCCCTACGAGCAGTACTTC | CASSLDGPYEQYF
few | TRBJ2-1 | TRBD2 | TRBV24-1 | TGTGCCACCAGTGACCATGGACTAGCGGGAGCATATGAGCAGTTCTTC | CATSDHGLAGAYEQFF
NA | TRBJ2-1 | NA | TRBV20-1 | TGCAGTGCTGGAGGGCCGGCGAGGGATGAGCAGTTCTTC | CSAGGPARDEQFF
few | TRBJ2-1 | TRBD1 | TRBV7-2 | TGTGCCAGCAGCTTAAGTGGGACAGCGAAATACAATGAGCAGTTCTTC | CASSLSGTAKYNEQFF
NA | TRBJ2-1 | TRBD1 | TRBV7-2 | TGTGCCAGCAGCTTAGAGGGACAGGCCTACAATGAGCAGTTCTTC | CASSLEGQAYNEQFF
NA | TRBJ1-3 | NA | TRBV12-3/TRBV12-4 | TGTGCCAGCAGTTACAGCCCTTCTGCCATATATTTT | CASSYSPSAIYF
NA | TRBJ2-5 | TRBD2 | TRBV5-5 | TGTGCCAGCAGCTCCGGGACTAGCGGGGGAGAGACCCAGTACTTC | CASSSGTSGGETQYF
NA | TRBJ1-1 | NA | TRBV3-1 | TGTGCCAGCAGCCAAGAGGGTGGTGGGGCTTTCTTT | CASSQEGGGAFF
NA | TRBJ2-1 | TRBD2 | TRBV9 | TGTGCCAGCAGCACCCAAAGTTTGGGGGGGAAGCAGTTCTTC | CASSTQSLGGKQFF
NA | TRBJ2-7 | NA | TRBV5-6 | TGTGCCAGCAGCTTGACAGGCGTTGGGGACTACGAGCAGTACTTC | CASSLTGVGDYEQYF
many | TRBJ1-2 | NA | TRBV5-6 | TGTGCCAGCAGTCGTACAGATTATGGCTACACCTTC | CASSRTDYGYTF
many | TRBJ2-7 | NA | TRBV7-2 | TGTGCCAGCAGCTTAGGTTGGGAGCACTCCTACGAGCAGTACTTC | CASSLGWEHSYEQYF
many | TRBJ1-5 | NA | TRBV7-2 | TGTGCCAGCAGCTCAGGGATGGGCAATCAGCCCCAGCATTTT | CASSSGMGNQPQHF
NA | TRBJ1-1 | NA | TRBV5-1 | TGCGCCAGCAGCGGAAGAAGAGGGGACACTGAAGCTTTCTTT | CASSGRRGDTEAFF
many | TRBJ1-1 | NA | TRBV20-1 | TGCAGTGCTAGGCCCCGTCAGGACACTGAAGCTTTCTTT | CSARPRQDTEAFF
NA | TRBJ2-1 | TRBD2 | TRBV20-1 | TGCAGTGCTAGTCCCTTAGCGGGGTTCAATGAGCAGTTCTTC | CSASPLAGFNEQFF
NA | TRBJ2-2 | TRBD2 | TRBV20-1 | TGCAGTGCTAGAGATGTAATAGCGGGAGGGAACACCGGGGAGCTGTTTTTT | CSARDVIAGGNTGELFF
few | TRBJ2-7 | NA | TRBV15 | TGTGCCACCAGTAGAGGGACCCAGGGCGACGAGCAGTACTTC | CATSRGTQGDEQYF
few | TRBJ2-3 | NA | TRBV7-7 | TGTGCTAGCAGCTTAGACGCGGTAAATACGCAGTATTTT | CASSLDAVNTQYF
NA | TRBJ2-2 | NA | TRBV5-1 | TGCGCCAGCACCAACGCCGGGGAGCTGTTTTTT | CASTNAGELFF
NA | TRBJ2-5 | NA | TRBV7-2 | TGTGCCAGCAGCCCCCTAGCGCTTCCTCAAGAGACCCAGTACTTC | CASSPLALPQETQYF